Shown below are 21 T cell receptor beta chains from a single sample sequenced in a study of molecular identifiers for immune sequencing clone quantification. One entry per CDR3 protein results from TCRdb running MiXCR on the PCR reads. Of 300,000 to 350,000 distinct CDR3 sequences in the sample, over 20% are singletons; the top ten hold approximately 0.8%. Sequencing used naive CD8+ T cells from blood, with Jurkat cell RNA spiked in. Indicated subset: FACS-sorted CD8+CD4-CCR7+CD45RA+ naive T cells. The receptors come from a human donor in good health. Some libraries in this study had Jurkat cell RNA spiked in.

A remark on this clonotype: This may stem from a read error, because a much larger clone lies one nucleotide away. In this CDR3 the conserved last residue, phenylalanine or tryptophan, is missing, so a read error is likely. The chain carries TRBV7-2 and TRBJ1-1, with a weak D call TRBD1 (5 bases). The germline CDR1 and CDR2 sequences are SGHTA and FQGNSA. V shed 0 bases and J shed 0 bases, with 8 bases lying between them. This CDR3 has 15 residues. CDR3 region: CASSLAGALNTEAFS. The CDR3 DNA is TGTGCCAGCAGCTTAGCCGGGGCTCTGAACACTGAAGCTTTCTCT.

In the case of this clonotype: This clone may be a read error of a much larger clone one base away. This chain joins TRBV20-1 and TRBJ1-1; D is uncertain. Per the germline V gene, CDR1 is DFQATT and CDR2 is SNEGSKA (reference sequence). The CDR3 covers 12 residues. V was trimmed by 5 bases and J by 3 bases, leaving 10 bases between them. The chain's CDR3 is CSASQMDTEAFF. Written as DNA, the CDR3 is TGCAGTGCTTCCCAGATGGACACTGAAGCTTTCTTT.

In the case of this clonotype: Possible read error: a much larger clone is one base away. V and J are TRBV20-1 and TRBJ2-6; D possibly uses TRBD1 or TRBD2 (5 bases each). The V gene's germline CDR1 is DFQATT and CDR2 SNEGSKA (reference sequence). V was pared by 0 bases and J by 0 bases, with 9 bases between. The length of the CDR3 is 16 residues. The CDR3 here is CSAREGRNSGANVLTF. Written as DNA, the CDR3 is TGCAGTGCTAGAGAGGGACGTAACTCTGGGGCCAACGTCCTGACTTTC.

This clonotype was counted at least ten times. The chain is built from TRBV7-4 and TRBJ2-7; TRBD2 matches at 7 bases. There are 16 residues in the CDR3. Per germline, CDR1 SGHVT and CDR2 SQSDAQ. After removal of 5 bases from V and 2 bases from J, the junction contained 12 bases not matched to a gene. This chain's CDR3 is CASSPSTSPSTYEQYF. The CDR3 DNA is TGTGCCAGCAGCCCATCGACTAGCCCGAGCACCTACGAGCAGTACTTC.

As concerns this clonotype: The conserved closing phenylalanine or tryptophan is absent in this CDR3, likely reflecting a read error. The chain has TRBV20-1 and TRBJ1-5; D unresolved. The V gene's germline CDR1 is DFQATT and CDR2 SNEGSKA (reference sequence). V was trimmed by 0 bases and J by 5 bases, leaving 20 bases between them. The CDR3 is 17 amino acids. The CDR3 coding sequence is TGCAGTGCTAGAGATCTCCGGGGTAGGGTCGGATATCAGCCCCAGCATTCT. Residues: CSARDLRGRVGYQPQHS.

This clonotype was counted a single time. Possible read error: a much larger clone is one base away. The J gene is TRBJ2-7, the V gene TRBV6-5; D is perhaps TRBD1 (6 bases). The germline V gene encodes CDR1 MNHEY and CDR2 SVGAGI. This CDR3 has 14 residues. In DNA form, the CDR3 reads TGTACCAGCAGTCAGGGGCTATTTTCCTACGAGCAGTACTTC. Translated: CTSSQGLFSYEQYF.

A single count supports this clonotype. This may be a read error: a much more frequent sequence differs by one nucleotide. No conserved phenylalanine or tryptophan is present at the end of the CDR3, so a read error is the likely explanation. The rearrangement joins TRBV27 to TRBJ1-1, with a possible D match to TRBD1 (5 bases). V was trimmed by 1 base and J by 1 base, leaving 7 bases between them. Germline V gene sequence: CDR1 MNHEY, CDR2 SMNVEV (reference sequence). The length of the CDR3 is 14 residues. CDR3 bases: TGTGCCAGCAGTTTATTAACAGGGAACACTGAAGCTTTCTCT. Protein sequence: CASSLLTGNTEAFS.

This clonotype was counted many times. The chain has TRBV12-3 or TRBV12-4 and TRBJ2-7; unclear D gene. This CDR3 is 13 amino acids long. V was pared by 6 bases and J by 5 bases, with 14 bases between. CDR3: CASSPQLTDEQYF. CDR3 in DNA: TGTGCCAGCAGCCCCCAGCTCACGGACGAGCAGTACTTC.

V gene TRBV2 combines with J gene TRBJ2-3; D unclear. The V end was cut by 4 bases, the J end by 0 bases, with 14 bases between. The CDR3 totals 16 residues. Per the germline V gene, CDR1 is SNHLY and CDR2 is FYNNEI. The CDR3: CASSGALDGSTDTQYF. As DNA, the CDR3 is TGTGCCAGCAGTGGAGCGCTTGACGGGAGCACAGATACGCAGTATTTT.

This clonotype was seen at least ten times. The rearrangement joins TRBV20-1 to TRBJ2-7; D not certain. V lost 6 bases, J lost 6 bases, and 18 bases lay in between. CDR3 length equals 13 residues. Per the germline V gene, CDR1 is DFQATT and CDR2 is SNEGSKA (reference sequence). This CDR3 reads CSAAQLNTGEQYF. Written as DNA, the CDR3 is TGCAGTGCGGCACAACTCAATACGGGCGAGCAGTACTTC.

This rearrangement joins TRBV4-1 to TRBJ2-3, with 10 bases identical to TRBD2. J gave up 0 bases and V 1 base, and 16 bases lay outside the gene matches. The germline CDR1 and CDR2 sequences are MGHRA and YSYEKL. This CDR3 region has 21 residues. CDR3 region: CASSQVMSSGRVGGSTDTQYF. For the CDR3, the DNA is TGCGCCAGCAGCCAAGTAATGTCTAGCGGGAGAGTTGGGGGAAGCACAGATACGCAGTATTTT.

Concerning this clonotype itself: Possible read error: a much larger clone is one base away. It is likely a read error, because the conserved phenylalanine at the end of the CDR3 is missing. The CDR3 is CASSFLGVQETQYL. The CDR3 DNA follows: TGTGCCAGCAGCTTCCTCGGGGTCCAAGAGACCCAGTACCTC. The rearrangement uses TRBV11-1 and TRBJ2-5; weak D call: TRBD2 (5 bases). V gave up 3 bases and J gave up 1 base, with 9 bases separating them. The CDR3 has 14 residues. Germline-derived CDR1 and CDR2 are SGHAT and FQDESV (reference sequence).

The V gene is TRBV7-6, the J gene TRBJ2-7; D is perhaps TRBD2 (7 bases). The V end was cut by 5 bases, the J end by 5 bases, with 13 bases between. The V gene's germline CDR1 is SGHVS and CDR2 FNYEAQ. The CDR3 covers 13 residues. CDR3 DNA sequence: TGTGCCAGCAGCCCGGGGGGCCCCAACGAGCAGTACTTC. The encoded protein is CASSPGGPNEQYF.

This clonotype appeared many times. V usage is TRBV23-1 and J usage is TRBJ1-6; D gene uncertain. TRBV23-1 is flagged as an ORF with uncertain function. This CDR3 spans 15 amino acids. With 2 bases removed from V and 6 bases from J, the gap between germline ends came to 11 bases. The CDR3 loop is CASSQKSRPNSPLHF. DNA of the CDR3: TGCGCCAGCAGTCAAAAGAGTAGACCTAATTCACCCCTCCACTTT.

This clonotype was seen more than once but under ten times. The chain couples TRBV12-5 to TRBJ2-7; 10 nucleotides line up with TRBD1. Looked up from germline, CDR1 is LGHNT and CDR2 is FRNRAP. The V gene end was trimmed by 0 bases and the J gene end by 2 bases; junction bases not matched to a gene: 16. The CDR3 loop spans 20 amino acids. The CDR3 nucleotides are TGTGCTAGTGGTTTGGTACATGGGGACAGGGGTCCCAAAGACACCTACGAGCAGTACTTC. It specifies CASGLVHGDRGPKDTYEQYF.

The sample holds a few counts of this clonotype. The rearrangement links TRBV4-3 to TRBJ2-3; maybe TRBD2 (5 bases). Germline CDR1 is LGHNA and CDR2 is YSLEER. The CDR3 runs to 13 residues. V lost 0 bases, J lost 9 bases, and 10 bases lay in between. The CDR3 region is CASSQDMWETQYF. In nucleotides, the CDR3 is TGCGCCAGCAGCCAAGATATGTGGGAGACGCAGTATTTT.

In its sample, this clonotype was seen many times. The chain recombines TRBV9 with TRBJ2-5; 7 bases map to TRBD2. Germline V gene lookup returns CDR1 SGDLS and CDR2 YYNGEE. After removal of 3 bases from V and 2 bases from J, the junction contained 7 bases not matched to a gene. This CDR3 region has 15 residues. CDR3 region: CASSAAGEIQETQYF. Written as DNA, the CDR3 is TGTGCCAGCAGCGCGGCGGGGGAGATTCAAGAGACCCAGTACTTC.

The chain uses TRBV13 and TRBJ2-3, with TRBD2 identical over 12 bases. The CDR3 loop spans 19 amino acids. Losses at the gene ends were 6 bases for V and 0 bases for J; bases not matched to a gene: 13. Germline CDR1 and CDR2: PRHDT and FYEKMQ (reference sequence). The CDR3 spells CASSGKLAGGHTSTDTQYF. CDR3 in DNA: TGTGCCAGCAGTGGAAAACTAGCGGGGGGCCATACTAGCACAGATACGCAGTATTTT.

This clonotype was picked up a small number of times. V gene TRBV2 combines with J gene TRBJ2-3; D is undetermined. V lost 4 bases and J 4 bases, leaving 12 bases between the germline ends. The CDR3 length is 14 residues. Germline lookup yields CDR1 SNHLY and CDR2 FYNNEI. The CDR3 bases are TGTGCCAGCAGTGTTATGGTGAGCGCAGATACGCAGTATTTT. Protein sequence: CASSVMVSADTQYF.

A few counts support this clonotype. The chain links TRBV7-9 to TRBJ2-2; possible D gene TRBD1, 5 bases. V was cut by 1 base and J by 0 bases, with 9 bases left in between. Per the germline V gene, CDR1 is SEHNR and CDR2 is FQNEAQ (reference sequence). The CDR3 extends over 16 amino acids. CDR3 sequence: CASSLGQFANTGELFF. Written as DNA, the CDR3 is TGTGCCAGCAGCTTAGGACAGTTCGCGAACACCGGGGAGCTGTTTTTT.

This clonotype was observed a few times. The gene calls are TRBV4-3 and TRBJ2-2, with 12 bases identical to TRBD2. CDR1 and CDR2 (germline): LGHNA, YSLEER. This CDR3 has 16 residues. V lost 1 base, J lost 6 bases, and 3 bases stayed unmatched. The CDR3 DNA sequence: TGCGCCAGCAGCCAAGGACTAGCGGGAGCCTCCGGGGAGCTGTTTTTT. This translates into CASSQGLAGASGELFF.